These 25 T cell receptor beta chains were sequenced from one sample in a study of T cell responses to AZD1222 COVID-19 vaccine. This table comes from immunoSEQ multiplex PCR, and its TCRdb copy is limited to in-frame clones, with some not included. The sample lists over 95,000 clones, 80% to 95% occurring once. This specimen was peripheral blood, taken on day 0 of AZD1222 vaccination. The receptors here all came from an adult in good health.

The CDR3 DNA follows: TGTGCCACCCGGGCCTCTGGAAACACCATATATTTT. Its translation is CATRASGNTIYF. This sequence joins TRBV28 and TRBJ1-3; D unresolved. The CDR3 totals 12 residues. CDR1 MDHEN and CDR2 SYDVKM come from the germline V gene. Trimming took off 10 bases at V and 0 bases at J, with 7 bases between the two ends.

The J gene is TRBJ1-1, the V gene TRBV5-6; TRBD1 agrees at 8 bases. Losses at the gene ends were 4 bases for V and 3 bases for J; bases not matched to a gene: 8. This CDR3 contains 15 residues. The germline V gene encodes CDR1 SGHDT and CDR2 YYEEEE. CDR3 DNA: TGTGCCAGCAGCGCCCCAGGGGGCTTGGACACTGAAGCTTTCTTT. It specifies CASSAPGGLDTEAFF.

This clone appeared many times. V is TRBV19 and J is TRBJ2-7; 11 bases match TRBD2. V shed 5 bases, J shed 0 bases, and the junction held 3 bases outside the gene matches. The germline V gene encodes CDR1 LNHDA and CDR2 SQIVND (reference sequence). This CDR3 has 15 residues. DNA for the CDR3: TGTGCCAGTAGTCCTAGCGGGGGGCTCTCCTACGAGCAGTACTTC. This codes for CASSPSGGLSYEQYF.

The V call is TRBV5-1, the J call TRBJ1-4, with D perhaps matching TRBD1 (6 bases). The CDR3 loop spans 15 amino acids. V lost 1 base and J lost 5, with 12 bases in between. Germline-derived CDR1 and CDR2 are SGHRS and YFSETQ. The DNA for the CDR3 is TGCGCCAGCAGCTTGTCGGCAGGGGTCAATGAAAAACTGTTTTTT. Its translation is CASSLSAGVNEKLFF.

The V and J genes are TRBV27 and TRBJ1-4; tentatively, D is TRBD1 (6 bases). CDR3 length: 15 residues. Germline V gives CDR1 MNHEY, CDR2 SMNVEV (reference sequence). V was cut by 3 bases and J by 6 bases, with 14 bases left in between. Here the CDR3 reads CASSFGDTNYEKLFF. In nucleotides, the CDR3 is TGTGCCAGCAGTTTTGGGGACACTAACTATGAAAAACTGTTTTTT.

The chain combines TRBV6-5 with TRBJ2-1; perhaps TRBD2 as D (6 bases). The CDR3 has 14 residues. Germline values: CDR1 MNHEY, CDR2 SVGAGI. Deletions cut 7 bases from V and 0 bases from J, with 10 bases between. CDR3 protein: CASMGGSSYNEQFF. The CDR3 nucleotides read TGTGCCAGCATGGGGGGAAGCTCCTACAATGAGCAGTTCTTC.

The chain couples TRBV6-1 to TRBJ2-7; the match to TRBD1 covers 10 bases. The V segment lost 8 bases and the J segment 2 bases; nucleotides outside the gene matches: 6. Germline CDR1 and CDR2: MNHNS and SASEGT. The CDR3 contains 14 residues. The CDR3 DNA is TGTGCCAGCTTGAAGGACAGGGGGGCCTACGAGCAGTACTTC. Translating it yields CASLKDRGAYEQYF.

The chain has TRBV7-9 and TRBJ2-3; possibly TRBD1 for D (7 bases). V lost 3 bases, J lost 3 bases, and 13 bases lay in between. Looked up from germline, CDR1 is SEHNR and CDR2 is FQNEAQ (reference sequence). The CDR3 is 15 residues long. The CDR3 reads CASSFQGGLTDTQYF. The CDR3 DNA reads as TGTGCCAGCAGCTTTCAGGGGGGCCTTACAGATACGCAGTATTTT.

The gene calls are TRBV6-2 or TRBV6-3 and TRBJ1-1, with D maybe TRBD1 (5 bases). The V and J ends lost 6 bases and 0 bases respectively, with 11 bases between them. In germline, CDR1 is MNHEY, CDR2 SVGEGT. The CDR3 is 14 residues long. The CDR3 nucleotides are TGTGCCAGCAGCTATGCGGGGCTGAACACTGAAGCTTTCTTT. Translated, it gives CASSYAGLNTEAFF.

The chain couples TRBV18 to TRBJ1-5, with TRBD1 matching 7 bases. The J segment lost 4 bases and the V segment lost 6 bases, leaving 6 bases of the junction unmatched. Germline CDR1 reads KGHSH; CDR2 reads LQKENI. This CDR3 has 14 amino acids. CDR3 bases: TGTGCCAGCTCGCCGACAGGGCCAAATCAGCCCCAGCATTTT. Translated: CASSPTGPNQPQHF. Using reference TRBV18 and TRBJ1-5 for the parts outside the CDR3, the full variable domain is NAGVMQNPRHLVRRRGQEARLRCSPMKGHSHVYWYRQLPEEGLKFMVYLQKENIIDESGMPKERFSAEFPKEGPSILRIQQVVRGDSAAYFCASSPTGPNQPQHFGDGTRLSIL.

V gene TRBV6-2 or TRBV6-3 combines with J gene TRBJ2-5; D uncertain. The V and J ends lost 5 bases and 5 bases respectively, with 21 bases between them. The CDR3 length is 16 residues. Germline V CDR1 and CDR2: MNHEY, SVGEGT. CDR3 protein: CASSPPGPFTPETQYF. The DNA for the CDR3 is TGTGCCAGCAGTCCCCCCGGACCTTTTACCCCGGAGACCCAGTACTTC.

The genes are TRBV25-1 and TRBJ2-7, with a tentative D call TRBD1 (6 bases). Between the trimmed V and J ends, which lost 2 bases and 5 bases, there was a span of 13 bases. This CDR3 is built from 14 residues. Germline V CDR1 and CDR2: MGHDK, SYGVNS. The CDR3 nucleotides read TGTGCCAGCAGTGAAGATAGACAGGTTAACGAGCAGTACTTC. Protein product: CASSEDRQVNEQYF.

Notes on this clone: This sample also contains other DNA sequences that code for the same CDR3. The chain recombines TRBV9 with TRBJ1-1; D is ambiguous. This CDR3 region has 13 residues. Per germline, CDR1 SGDLS and CDR2 YYNGEE. Trimming left V 0 bases short and J 4 bases short, with 7 bases between. The DNA for the CDR3 is TGTGCCAGCAGCGTAGGATGGAGCACTGAAGCTTTCTTT. Translating it yields CASSVGWSTEAFF.

Details on this clone: The identical CDR3 is also encoded by other nucleotide sequences in the sample. The chain uses TRBV27 and TRBJ2-3; D remains ambiguous. Germline lookup yields CDR1 MNHEY and CDR2 SMNVEV (reference sequence). Trimming shortened V by 2 bases and J by 1 base, and 4 bases separated the two germline ends. The CDR3 is made up of 13 amino acids. The chain's CDR3 is CASSLGGTDTQYF. The CDR3 DNA is TGTGCCAGCAGTTTAGGCGGCACAGATACGCAGTATTTT.

The chain joins TRBV5-1 to TRBJ2-5; tentatively, D is TRBD1 (5 bases). The V gene lost 0 bases and the J gene lost 6 bases, with 15 bases spanning the gap. In germline, CDR1 is SGHRS, CDR2 YFSETQ. The CDR3 runs to 15 residues. The CDR3 region is CASSLGAGNSKTQYF. CDR3 coding DNA: TGCGCCAGCAGCTTGGGGGCAGGGAATAGCAAGACCCAGTACTTC. The variable domain in full, with the rest retrieved from reference TRBV5-1 and TRBJ2-5, is KAGVTQTPRYLIKTRGQQVTLSCSPISGHRSVSWYQQTPGQGLQFLFEYFSETQRNKGNFPGRFSGRQFSNSRSEMNVSTLELGDSALYLCASSLGAGNSKTQYFGPGTRLLVL.

The rearrangement joins TRBV19 to TRBJ2-7; 9 bases match TRBD1. The CDR3 covers 12 residues. Trimming took 8 bases from V and 3 from J; bases not matched to a gene: 2. Germline lookup yields CDR1 LNHDA and CDR2 SQIVND (reference sequence). CDR3 sequence reads: CASGGQGYEQYF. DNA for the CDR3: TGTGCCAGTGGGGGACAGGGCTACGAGCAGTACTTC.

This chain joins TRBV4-1 and TRBJ1-1; TRBD1 matches 10 bases. The CDR3 totals 16 residues. Looked up from germline, CDR1 is MGHRA and CDR2 is YSYEKL. Unmatched junction bases numbered 6, after V lost 1 base and J lost 4 bases. The CDR3 sequence is CASSQGPGQGGTEAFF. CDR3 coding DNA: TGCGCCAGCAGCCAAGGGCCAGGACAGGGGGGCACTGAAGCTTTCTTT.

The V gene is TRBV24-1, the J gene TRBJ2-1; 9 nucleotides match TRBD2. CDR1 KGHDR and CDR2 SFDVKD come from the germline V gene. The CDR3 loop spans 16 amino acids. V shed 3 bases and J 9 bases; nucleotides not matched to a gene: 11. CDR3 in amino acids: CATSDPSGDPRGEQFF. DNA for the CDR3: TGTGCCACCAGTGATCCTAGCGGGGACCCGCGGGGTGAGCAGTTCTTC.

The chain recombines TRBV6-2 or TRBV6-3 with TRBJ2-1; TRBD2 agrees at 9 bases. The CDR3 contains 16 residues. In germline, CDR1 is MNHEY, CDR2 SVGEGT. After removal of 5 bases from V and 7 bases from J, the junction contained 12 bases not matched to a gene. In DNA, the CDR3 is TGTGCCAGCAGTACGGGGACTAGCCTCATAATAAATGAGCAGTTCTTC. Protein: CASSTGTSLIINEQFF.

The chain joins TRBV7-9 to TRBJ1-1; 9 nucleotides align to TRBD1. Germline V gene sequence: CDR1 SEHNR, CDR2 FQNEAQ (reference sequence). The CDR3 covers 16 residues. After removal of 2 bases from V and 1 base from J, the junction contained 5 bases not matched to a gene. The CDR3: CASSLLWTGANTEAFF. The DNA of the CDR3 is TGTGCCAGCAGCTTACTATGGACAGGGGCGAACACTGAAGCTTTCTTT.

The chain's CDR3 is CASSLSRPSSKNSPLHF. CDR3 coding DNA: TGTGCCAGCAGCTTATCCCGGCCTTCATCCAAGAATTCACCCCTCCACTTT. This chain links TRBV7-2 with TRBJ1-6; D is unclear. V dropped 2 bases and J dropped 7 bases, with 18 bases sitting between them. The CDR3 runs 17 residues. Germline V lookup: CDR1 SGHTA, CDR2 FQGNSA.

The chain couples TRBV4-2 to TRBJ1-2, with 9 positions matching TRBD1. After removal of 5 bases from V and 6 bases from J, the junction contained 10 bases not matched to a gene. Per the germline V gene, CDR1 is LGHNA and CDR2 is YNFKEQ. The CDR3 is 15 amino acids. In DNA, the CDR3 is TGTGCCAGCAGCGCTATCTCGACAGGGGGTCATGGCTACACCTTC. Its translation: CASSAISTGGHGYTF.

The V gene is TRBV12-3 or TRBV12-4, the J gene TRBJ1-1, with D perhaps TRBD1 (5 bases). Trimming shortened V by 5 bases and J by 11 bases, and 18 bases separated the two germline ends. There are 13 residues in the CDR3. This CDR3 reads CASSLRDGLLAFF. Here the CDR3 DNA reads TGTGCCAGCAGTCTCCGGGACGGGCTATTGGCTTTCTTT.

The chain uses TRBV27 and TRBJ2-1; maybe TRBD1 (7 bases). Germline V CDR1 and CDR2: MNHEY, SMNVEV (reference sequence). Trimming stripped 11 bases from V and 2 bases from J, with 16 bases between. This CDR3 has 14 residues. The CDR3 region is CAARRGLTYNEQFF. The CDR3 DNA sequence: TGTGCCGCCCGGAGGGGGCTGACCTACAATGAGCAGTTCTTC.

This clone was seen a single time. This sequence joins TRBV21-1 and TRBJ1-5. TRBV21-1 is flagged as a pseudogene. This CDR3 is built from 14 residues. CDR3 loop: CASRKRLVNQPQHF. The DNA for the CDR3 is TGTGCCAGCAGGAAAAGGCTCGTCAATCAGCCCCAGCATTTT.